These T cell receptor beta chains were read from a single sample in a study of T-cell memory formation after mild COVID-19. TCRdb recomputed calls from the 5' RACE reads with MiXCR, one row per CDR3 protein. The sample lists 500,000 to 550,000 distinct CDR3 sequences, around 21% occurring once. Sequences were obtained from PBMCs or a T cell subset sorted from them (not recorded which). All receptors derive from an adult woman who had mild COVID-19 (a few samples of this study predate the infection). Cell type and time point are not known. Both conserved end residues are part of each CDR3. The D gene is left open where the match is weak. Expanded clones are given a class, and other clones once, few, many or no size at all.

V gene	D gene	clone size	J gene	CDR3 length	CDR3 protein	CDR3 DNA
TRBV6-5	TRBD2	-	TRBJ2-1	14	CASRGTSDLGEQFF	TGTGCCAGCCGGGGAACTAGCGACTTAGGAGAGCAGTTCTTC
TRBV27	-	-	TRBJ2-7	13	CASSLRQLREQYF	TGTGCCAGCAGTTTACGACAGCTACGCGAGCAGTACTTC
TRBV29-1	-	-	TRBJ2-3	14	CSVEDRSYADTQYF	TGCAGCGTTGAAGACAGGTCATACGCAGATACGCAGTATTTT
TRBV20-1	TRBD2	-	TRBJ2-1	16	CSARDPGGRAYNEQFF	TGCAGTGCTAGAGATCCGGGCGGGAGGGCTTACAATGAGCAGTTCTTC
TRBV29-1	-	-	TRBJ2-1	13	CSVYRLGPGEQFF	TGCAGCGTTTACCGACTAGGTCCGGGTGAGCAGTTCTTC
TRBV7-2	TRBD1	-	TRBJ1-1	16	CASSLVGGFDGTEAFF	TGTGCCAGCAGCTTAGTAGGGGGCTTCGATGGCACTGAAGCTTTCTTT
TRBV5-1	TRBD1	-	TRBJ2-1	16	CASSLAQGARTNEQFF	TGCGCCAGCAGCTTGGCACAGGGGGCGAGAACCAATGAGCAGTTCTTC
TRBV6-2/TRBV6-3	TRBD2	-	TRBJ2-5	15	CASSPGTSDSETQYF	TGTGCCAGCAGCCCTGGGACTAGCGATTCGGAGACCCAGTACTTC
TRBV11-2	-	-	TRBJ2-7	14	CASSLMQGTHEQYF	TGTGCCAGCAGCTTAATGCAGGGGACCCACGAGCAGTACTTC
TRBV13	-	-	TRBJ2-1	13	CASSSNRAHEQFF	TGTGCCAGCAGCTCGAACAGGGCCCATGAGCAGTTCTTC
TRBV20-1	-	-	TRBJ2-1	14	CSARAILSYNEQFF	TGCAGTGCTCGAGCCATCCTATCGTACAATGAGCAGTTCTTC
TRBV7-3	-	few	TRBJ2-3	14	CASSPTRGADTQYF	TGTGCCAGCAGCCCGACCAGGGGGGCAGATACGCAGTATTTT
TRBV5-1	TRBD2	few	TRBJ2-1	17	CASSLGTTSVAVNEQFF	TGCGCCAGCAGCTTGGGAACCACTAGCGTGGCAGTGAATGAGCAGTTCTTC
TRBV5-1	TRBD1	-	TRBJ1-5	18	CASSFGVWVRGMNQPQHF	TGCGCCAGCAGCTTTGGAGTGTGGGTCAGGGGGATGAATCAGCCCCAGCATTTT
TRBV11-2	-	few	TRBJ2-5	14	CASSHGQKGETQYF	TGTGCCAGCAGCCACGGACAGAAGGGGGAGACCCAGTACTTC
TRBV4-3	TRBD2	few	TRBJ2-2	16	CASKPESGRVTGELFF	TGCGCCAGTAAACCCGAAAGCGGGAGAGTGACCGGGGAGCTGTTTTTT
TRBV3-1	-	-	TRBJ1-1	13	CASSQQGPTEAFF	TGTGCCAGCAGCCAGCAGGGTCCCACTGAAGCTTTCTTT
TRBV24-1	-	-	TRBJ1-2	13	CATSDLRSDGYTF	TGTGCCACCAGTGATTTACGGTCCGATGGCTACACCTTC
TRBV7-9	-	-	TRBJ2-1	17	CASSLVVAPTPHNEQFF	TGTGCCAGCAGCTTAGTTGTGGCCCCCACGCCCCACAATGAGCAGTTCTTC
TRBV5-1	TRBD1	few	TRBJ2-7	14	CASCRDRTTYEQYF	TGCGCCAGCTGCCGGGACAGGACAACCTACGAGCAGTACTTC
TRBV4-1	-	few	TRBJ1-1	15	CASSQDGGGGTEAFF	TGCGCCAGCAGCCAAGACGGGGGCGGAGGGACTGAAGCTTTCTTT
TRBV3-1	TRBD1	-	TRBJ1-1	14	CASSQPGQGTEAFF	TGTGCCAGCAGCCAACCGGGACAGGGGACTGAAGCTTTCTTT
TRBV9	-	-	TRBJ2-3	16	CASSVGGSGPTDTQYF	TGTGCCAGCAGCGTAGGTGGTAGCGGTCCCACAGATACGCAGTATTTT
TRBV2	-	-	TRBJ1-6	12	CASSVSNSPLHF	TGTGCCAGCAGTGTATCGAATTCACCCCTCCACTTT
TRBV12-3/TRBV12-4	-	few	TRBJ2-3	16	CASSLDPGRLGNTQYF	TGTGCCAGCAGTTTAGATCCGGGGAGGTTGGGAAATACGCAGTATTTT
TRBV2	-	-	TRBJ1-1	14	CASSEAGGNTEAFF	TGTGCCAGCAGTGAAGCTGGGGGTAACACTGAAGCTTTCTTT
TRBV20-1	TRBD2	-	TRBJ2-2	14	CSARLAGDTGELFF	TGCAGTGCAAGACTAGCGGGAGACACCGGGGAGCTGTTTTTT
TRBV6-4	-	-	TRBJ2-1	15	CASSGTRDSYNEQFF	TGTGCCAGCAGCGGGACTCGCGATTCCTACAATGAGCAGTTCTTC
TRBV21-1	-	-	TRBJ2-7	16	CASSKALGRYSYEQYF	TGTGCCAGCAGCAAAGCGCTAGGACGGTACTCCTACGAGCAGTACTTC
TRBV7-2	TRBD2	few	TRBJ2-3	19	CASSLSGAGAGGLTDTQYF	TGTGCCAGCAGCTTATCAGGAGCAGGAGCGGGGGGGCTCACAGATACGCAGTATTTT
TRBV4-1	TRBD2	-	TRBJ2-1	15	CASSQDGTSGYEQFF	TGCGCCAGCAGCCAAGATGGGACTAGCGGGTATGAGCAGTTCTTC
TRBV4-2	-	-	TRBJ2-2	12	CASSLGHGELFF	TGTGCCAGCAGCCTCGGGCACGGGGAGCTGTTTTTT
TRBV20-1	TRBD1	few	TRBJ2-7	14	CSARGDRSSYEQYF	TGCAGTGCTAGGGGGGACAGGAGCTCCTACGAGCAGTACTTC
TRBV12-3/TRBV12-4	TRBD1	many	TRBJ2-7	15	CASSRYRDRAVEQYF	TGTGCCAGCAGCCGATACCGGGACAGGGCTGTCGAGCAGTACTTC
TRBV20-1	-	few	TRBJ2-7	11	CSATAPYEQYF	TGCAGTGCGACAGCCCCCTACGAGCAGTACTTC
TRBV10-3	TRBD1	many	TRBJ2-1	16	CAISEPGQGKHNEQFF	TGTGCCATCAGTGAGCCGGGACAGGGCAAACACAATGAGCAGTTCTTC
TRBV12-3/TRBV12-4	-	many	TRBJ2-7	11	CASSLGIEQYF	TGTGCCAGCAGTTTAGGGATCGAGCAGTACTTC
TRBV3-1	-	few	TRBJ2-1	13	CASSHPSSGEQFF	TGTGCCAGCAGCCACCCTAGCTCAGGTGAGCAGTTCTTC
TRBV7-3	-	few	TRBJ2-2	16	CASSQFPASNTGELFF	TGTGCCAGCAGCCAATTTCCAGCATCGAACACCGGGGAGCTGTTTTTT
TRBV20-1	TRBD2	-	TRBJ2-7	14	CSAVSGWSSYEQYF	TGCAGTGCCGTTAGCGGGTGGAGCTCCTACGAGCAGTACTTC
TRBV7-9	-	few	TRBJ2-5	15	CASSPLGSGQETQYF	TGTGCCAGCAGCCCCCTCGGAAGCGGCCAAGAGACCCAGTACTTC
TRBV5-1	TRBD2	-	TRBJ2-1	14	CASSSAGTSEEQFF	TGCGCCAGCAGCTCCGCCGGGACTAGCGAAGAGCAGTTCTTC
TRBV18	-	-	TRBJ1-5	15	CASSPGIPSNQPQHF	TGTGCCAGCTCGCCCGGGATCCCTAGCAATCAGCCCCAGCATTTT
TRBV12-3/TRBV12-4	TRBD1	few	TRBJ2-7	14	CASSSTGAWDEQYF	TGTGCCAGCAGTTCAACAGGGGCCTGGGACGAGCAGTACTTC
TRBV7-8	-	few	TRBJ1-5	13	CASSPGRDQPQHF	TGTGCCAGCAGCCCGGGCAGGGATCAGCCCCAGCATTTT
TRBV10-3	-	few	TRBJ2-5	13	CAISAAEGETQYF	TGTGCCATCAGCGCCGCAGAGGGAGAGACCCAGTACTTC
TRBV12-3/TRBV12-4	-	few	TRBJ1-1	15	CASSFGGLRDTEAFF	TGTGCCAGCAGTTTCGGGGGCCTTCGAGACACTGAAGCTTTCTTT
TRBV5-4	-	few	TRBJ2-1	13	CASSTTQGPGRFF	TGTGCCAGCAGCACCACTCAGGGTCCTGGGCGGTTCTTC
TRBV7-2	-	-	TRBJ2-7	13	CASRPGTAYEQYF	TGTGCCAGCCGACCCGGGACTGCCTACGAGCAGTACTTC
TRBV4-3	-	-	TRBJ1-1	14	CASSQDLVLTEAFF	TGCGCCAGCAGCCAAGATTTGGTTCTCACTGAAGCTTTCTTT
TRBV7-6	TRBD2	few	TRBJ2-1	15	CASSLGTGGRDEQFF	TGTGCCAGCAGCTTAGGGACGGGGGGGCGCGATGAGCAGTTCTTC
TRBV7-3	-	-	TRBJ1-2	13	CASSPNLNYGYTF	TGTGCCAGCAGTCCAAACCTCAACTATGGCTACACCTTC
TRBV7-9	-	-	TRBJ1-1	14	CASSENRANTEAFF	TGTGCCAGCAGCGAGAACAGAGCTAACACTGAAGCTTTCTTT
TRBV12-3/TRBV12-4	TRBD2	once	TRBJ2-5	14	CASSSPGGPETQYF	TGTGCCAGCAGCTCCCCGGGGGGGCCGGAGACCCAGTACTTC
TRBV5-1	TRBD2	few	TRBJ2-2	18	CASSLVAGGRGETGELFF	TGCGCCAGCAGCTTGGTAGCGGGGGGTCGCGGAGAGACCGGGGAGCTGTTTTTT
TRBV12-3/TRBV12-4	-	few	TRBJ1-5	14	CASSPSWGSQPQHF	TGTGCCAGCAGTCCTAGTTGGGGCTCCCAGCCCCAGCATTTT
TRBV5-6	-	-	TRBJ1-1	14	CASSLFGVNTEAFF	TGTGCCAGCAGCTTGTTCGGGGTGAACACTGAAGCTTTCTTT
TRBV27	-	-	TRBJ2-6	14	CASSLMSGANVLTF	TGTGCCAGCAGTTTAATGTCTGGGGCCAACGTCCTGACTTTC
TRBV29-1	TRBD2	few	TRBJ2-1	14	CSALGTSGHNEQFF	TGCAGCGCCCTAGGGACTAGCGGGCATAATGAGCAGTTCTTC
TRBV2	-	few	TRBJ1-1	13	CASSNLTMGEAFF	TGTGCCAGCAGCAATCTTACTATGGGTGAAGCTTTCTTT